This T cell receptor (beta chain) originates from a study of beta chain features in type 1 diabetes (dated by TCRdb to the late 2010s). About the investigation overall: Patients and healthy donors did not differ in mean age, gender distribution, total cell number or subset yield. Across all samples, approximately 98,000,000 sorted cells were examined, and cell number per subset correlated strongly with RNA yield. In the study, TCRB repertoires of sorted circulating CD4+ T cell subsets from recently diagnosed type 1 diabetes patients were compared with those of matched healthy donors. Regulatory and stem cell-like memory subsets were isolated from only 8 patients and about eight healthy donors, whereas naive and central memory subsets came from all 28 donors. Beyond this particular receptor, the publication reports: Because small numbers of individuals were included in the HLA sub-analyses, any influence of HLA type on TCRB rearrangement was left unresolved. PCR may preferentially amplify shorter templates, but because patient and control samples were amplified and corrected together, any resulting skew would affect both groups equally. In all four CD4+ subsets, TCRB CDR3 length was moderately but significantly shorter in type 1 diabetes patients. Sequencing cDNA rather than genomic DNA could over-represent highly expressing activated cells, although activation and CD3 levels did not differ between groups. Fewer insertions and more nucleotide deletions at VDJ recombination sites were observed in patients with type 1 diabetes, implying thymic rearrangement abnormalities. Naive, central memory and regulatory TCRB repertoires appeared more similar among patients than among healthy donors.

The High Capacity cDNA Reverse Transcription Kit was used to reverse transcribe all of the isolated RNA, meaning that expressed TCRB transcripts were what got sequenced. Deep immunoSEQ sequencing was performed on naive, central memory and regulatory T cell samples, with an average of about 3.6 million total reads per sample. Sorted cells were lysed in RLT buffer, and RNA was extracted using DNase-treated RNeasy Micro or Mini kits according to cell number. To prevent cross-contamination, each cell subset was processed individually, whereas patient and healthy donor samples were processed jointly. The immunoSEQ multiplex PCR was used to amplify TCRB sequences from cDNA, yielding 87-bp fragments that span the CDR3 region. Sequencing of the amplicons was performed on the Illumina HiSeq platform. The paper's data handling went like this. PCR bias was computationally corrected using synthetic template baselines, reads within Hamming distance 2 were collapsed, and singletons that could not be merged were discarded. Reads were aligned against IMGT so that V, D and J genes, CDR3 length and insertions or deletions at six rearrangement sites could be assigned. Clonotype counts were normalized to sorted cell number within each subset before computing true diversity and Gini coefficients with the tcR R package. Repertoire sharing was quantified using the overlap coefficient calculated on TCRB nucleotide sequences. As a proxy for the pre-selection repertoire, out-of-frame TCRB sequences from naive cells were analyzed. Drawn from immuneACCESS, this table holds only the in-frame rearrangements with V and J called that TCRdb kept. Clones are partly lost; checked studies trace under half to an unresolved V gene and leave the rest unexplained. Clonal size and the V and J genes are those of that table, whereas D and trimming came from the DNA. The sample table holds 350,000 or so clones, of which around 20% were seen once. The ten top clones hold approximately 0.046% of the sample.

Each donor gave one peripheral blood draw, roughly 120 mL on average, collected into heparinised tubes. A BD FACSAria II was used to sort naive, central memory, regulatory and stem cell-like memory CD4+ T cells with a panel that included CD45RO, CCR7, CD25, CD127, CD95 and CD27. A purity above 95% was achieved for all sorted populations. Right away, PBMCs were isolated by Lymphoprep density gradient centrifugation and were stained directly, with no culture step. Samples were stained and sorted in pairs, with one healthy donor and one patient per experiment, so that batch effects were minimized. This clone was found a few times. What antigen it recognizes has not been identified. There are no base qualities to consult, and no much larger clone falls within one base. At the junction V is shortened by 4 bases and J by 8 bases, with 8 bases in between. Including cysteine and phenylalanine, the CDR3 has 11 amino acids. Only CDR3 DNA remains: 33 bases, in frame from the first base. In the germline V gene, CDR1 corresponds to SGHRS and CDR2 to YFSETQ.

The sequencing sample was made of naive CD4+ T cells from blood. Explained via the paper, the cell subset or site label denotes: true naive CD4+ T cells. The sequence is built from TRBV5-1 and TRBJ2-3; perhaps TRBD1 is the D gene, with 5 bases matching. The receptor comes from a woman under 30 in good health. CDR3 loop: CASSADSTQYF. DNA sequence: TGCGCCAGCAGCGCCGACAGTACGCAGTATTTT.